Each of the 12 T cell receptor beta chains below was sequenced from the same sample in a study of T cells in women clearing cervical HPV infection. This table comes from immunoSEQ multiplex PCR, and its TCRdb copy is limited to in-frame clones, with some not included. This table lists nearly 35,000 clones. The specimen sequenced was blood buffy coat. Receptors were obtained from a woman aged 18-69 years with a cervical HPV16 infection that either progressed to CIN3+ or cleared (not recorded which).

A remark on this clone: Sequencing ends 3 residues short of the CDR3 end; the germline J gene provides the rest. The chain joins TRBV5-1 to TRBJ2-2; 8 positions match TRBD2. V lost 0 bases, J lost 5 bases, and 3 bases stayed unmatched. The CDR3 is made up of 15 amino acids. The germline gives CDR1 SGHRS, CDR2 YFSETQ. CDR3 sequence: CASSLAGGRTGELFF. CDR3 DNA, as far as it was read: TGCGCCAGCAGCTTGGCGGGGGGGCGAACCGGGGAG.

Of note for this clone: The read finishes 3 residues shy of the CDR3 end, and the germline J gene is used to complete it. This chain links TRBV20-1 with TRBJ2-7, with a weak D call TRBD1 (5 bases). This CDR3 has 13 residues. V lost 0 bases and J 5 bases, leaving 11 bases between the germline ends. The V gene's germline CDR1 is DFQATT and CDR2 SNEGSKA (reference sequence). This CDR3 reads CSARDRQGDEQYF. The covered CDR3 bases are TGCAGTGCTAGAGATCGTCAGGGTGACGAG.

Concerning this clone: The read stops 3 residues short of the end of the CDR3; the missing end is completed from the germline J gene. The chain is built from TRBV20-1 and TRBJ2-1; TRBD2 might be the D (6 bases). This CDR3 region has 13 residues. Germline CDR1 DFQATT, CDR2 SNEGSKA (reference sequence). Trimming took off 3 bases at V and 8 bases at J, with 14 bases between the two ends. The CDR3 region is CSARSGTPYEQFF. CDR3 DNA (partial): TGCAGTGCTAGGTCTGGGACTCCTTATGAG.

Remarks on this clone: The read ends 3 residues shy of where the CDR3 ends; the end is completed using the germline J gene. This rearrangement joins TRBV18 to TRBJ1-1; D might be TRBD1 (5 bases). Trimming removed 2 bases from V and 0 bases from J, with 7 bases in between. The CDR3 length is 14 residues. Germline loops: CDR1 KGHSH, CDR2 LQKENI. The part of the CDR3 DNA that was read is TGTGCCAGCTCACCAGGAGGGGTGAACACTGAA. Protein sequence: CASSPGGVNTE. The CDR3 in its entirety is CASSPGGVNTEAFF. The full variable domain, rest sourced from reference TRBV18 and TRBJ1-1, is NAGVMQNPRHLVRRRGQEARLRCSPMKGHSHVYWYRQLPEEGLKFMVYLQKENIIDESGMPKERFSAEFPKEGPSILRIQQVVRGDSAAYFCASSPGGVNTEAFFGQGTRLTVV.

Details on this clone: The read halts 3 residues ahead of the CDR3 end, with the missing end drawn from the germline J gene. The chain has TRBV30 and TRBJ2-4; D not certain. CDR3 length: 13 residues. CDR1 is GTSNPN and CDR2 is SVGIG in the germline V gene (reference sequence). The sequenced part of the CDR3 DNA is TGTGCCTGGAGTGTCGTGAATCACTATGGT. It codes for CAWSVVNHYG. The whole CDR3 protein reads CAWSVVNHYGQYF. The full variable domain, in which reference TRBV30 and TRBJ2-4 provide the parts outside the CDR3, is SQTIHQWPATLVQPVGSPLSLECTVEGTSNPNLYWYRQAAGRGLQLLFYSVGIGQISSEVPQNLSASRPQDRQFILSSKKLLLSDSGFYLCAWSVVNHYGQYFGAGTRLSVL.

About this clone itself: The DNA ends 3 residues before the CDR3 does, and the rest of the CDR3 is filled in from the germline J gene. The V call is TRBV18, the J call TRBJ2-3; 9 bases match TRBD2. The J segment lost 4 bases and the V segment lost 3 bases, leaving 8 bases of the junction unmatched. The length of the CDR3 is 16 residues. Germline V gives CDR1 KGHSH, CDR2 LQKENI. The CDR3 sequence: CASSPSGGASSDTQYF. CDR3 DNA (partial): TGTGCCAGCTCACCTAGCGGGGGAGCATCTTCAGATACG. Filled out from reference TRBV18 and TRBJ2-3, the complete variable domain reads NAGVMQNPRHLVRRRGQEARLRCSPMKGHSHVYWYRQLPEEGLKFMVYLQKENIIDESGMPKERFSAEFPKEGPSILRIQQVVRGDSAAYFCASSPSGGASSDTQYFGPGTRLTVL.

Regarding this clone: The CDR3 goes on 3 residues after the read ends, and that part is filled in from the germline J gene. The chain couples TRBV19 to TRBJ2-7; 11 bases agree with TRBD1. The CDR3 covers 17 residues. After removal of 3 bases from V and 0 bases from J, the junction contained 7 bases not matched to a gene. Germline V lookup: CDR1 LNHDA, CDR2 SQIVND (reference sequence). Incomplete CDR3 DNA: TGTGCCAGTAGTATGGGGACAGGGGGTGTCAGCTCCTACGAG. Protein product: CASSMGTGGVSSYE. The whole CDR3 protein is CASSMGTGGVSSYEQYF.

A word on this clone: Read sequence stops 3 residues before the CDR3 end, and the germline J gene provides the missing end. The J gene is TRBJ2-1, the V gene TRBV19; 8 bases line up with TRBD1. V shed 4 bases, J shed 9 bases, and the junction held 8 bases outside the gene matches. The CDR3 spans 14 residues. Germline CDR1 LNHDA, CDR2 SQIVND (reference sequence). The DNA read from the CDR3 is TGTGCCAGTAGTAGGGACAGGCCGGGAAGTGAG. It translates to CASSRDRPGSE. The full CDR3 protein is CASSRDRPGSEQFF.

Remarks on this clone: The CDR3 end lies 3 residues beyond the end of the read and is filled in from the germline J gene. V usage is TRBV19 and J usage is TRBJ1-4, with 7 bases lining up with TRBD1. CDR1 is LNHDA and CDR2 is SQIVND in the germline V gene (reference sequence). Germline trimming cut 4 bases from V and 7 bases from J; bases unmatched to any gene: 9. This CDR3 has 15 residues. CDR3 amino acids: CASSTRQGGGEKLFF. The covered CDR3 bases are TGTGCCAGTAGTACTCGACAGGGAGGCGGTGAAAAA.

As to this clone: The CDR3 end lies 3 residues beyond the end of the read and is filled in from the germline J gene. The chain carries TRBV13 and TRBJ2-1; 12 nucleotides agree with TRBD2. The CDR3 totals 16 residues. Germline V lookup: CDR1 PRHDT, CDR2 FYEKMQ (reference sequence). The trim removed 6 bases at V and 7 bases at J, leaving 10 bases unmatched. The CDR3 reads CASRRTGTSGLNEQFF. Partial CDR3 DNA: TGTGCCAGCAGACGAACCGGGACTAGCGGGTTAAATGAG.

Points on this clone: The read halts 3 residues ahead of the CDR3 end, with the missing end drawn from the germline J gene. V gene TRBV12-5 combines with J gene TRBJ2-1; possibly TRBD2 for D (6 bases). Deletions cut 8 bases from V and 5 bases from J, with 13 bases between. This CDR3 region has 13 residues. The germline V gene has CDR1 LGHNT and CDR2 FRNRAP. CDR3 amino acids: CASRLELNNEQFF. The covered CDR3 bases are TGTGCTAGTCGACTAGAACTGAACAATGAG. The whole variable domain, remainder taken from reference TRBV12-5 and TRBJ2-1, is DARVTQTPRHKVTEMGQEVTMRCQPILGHNTVFWYRQTMMQGLELLAYFRNRAPLDDSGMPKDRFSAEMPDATLATLKIQPSEPRDSAVYFCASRLELNNEQFFGPGTRLTVL.

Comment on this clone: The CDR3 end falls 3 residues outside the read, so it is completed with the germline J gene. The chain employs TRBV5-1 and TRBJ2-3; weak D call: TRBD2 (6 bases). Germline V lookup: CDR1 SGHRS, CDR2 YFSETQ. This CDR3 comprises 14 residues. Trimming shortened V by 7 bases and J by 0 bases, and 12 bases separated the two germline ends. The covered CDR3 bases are TGCGCCAGCTCTCCGGGGGAGAGCACAGATACG. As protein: CASSPGESTDT. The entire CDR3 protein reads CASSPGESTDTQYF.